This T cell receptor (beta chain) was captured in a study of cytomegalovirus exposure and HLA in healthy donors. Whole-study findings and limits: A missense variant in DCLRE1C was later tied to TCR beta V- and J-gene trimming.

A remark on this clone: Its specificity is unknown.

The CDR3 runs 14 residues. The V and J ends lost 4 bases and 6 bases, in that order; junction bases with no gene match: 4. Germline CDR1 reads SQVTM; CDR2 reads ANQGSEA. The PCR contained 60 Vbeta and 13 Jbeta primers. The protocol was immunoSEQ multiplex PCR, while the TCRdb copy is restricted to in-frame clones and leaves out a portion. The table includes fewer than 120,000 clones, about three quarters detected once. The specimen was PBMCs. This chain uses TRBV29-1 with TRBJ2-1; 12 bases are a match to TRBD1. This sequence was found in a woman aged 55-75 years in good health and CMV-seropositive. CDR3 DNA: TGCAGCGTTGTGGGACAGGGGGCGCCCAATGAGCAGTTCTTC. This codes for CSVVGQGAPNEQFF.